The clone carrying this TCR beta chain was counted at least ten times. The data derive from a study of blood T cells in healthy people across ages. Per germline, CDR1 DFQATT and CDR2 SNEGSKA (reference sequence). This CDR3 spans 15 amino acids. The junction had 10 bases not matched to a gene; V was cut back by 6 bases and J by 2 bases. A second PCR of about 7 to 12 cycles used a sample-barcoded 5' primer and a J-beta primer mix. One entry per CDR3 protein results from TCRdb running MiXCR on the 5' RACE reads. Of some 1.7 million distinct CDR3 sequences in the sample, 28% were seen once. The clonotype comes from a woman aged 25 to 39 in good health. V gene TRBV20-1 combines with J gene TRBJ2-7; 10 bases agree with TRBD2. Sequenced material: blood. The CDR3 coding sequence is TGCAGTGCACAAGAGGGGAGCGGGAGGGCCTACGAGCAGTACTTC. It specifies CSAQEGSGRAYEQYF.